This record covers a single T cell receptor (beta chain). Its antigen is currently unknown. This entry comes from a study of Ad26.COV2.S vaccination and SARS-CoV-2 variants. Points from the study as a whole: Considerable breadth of spike-specific CD8+ and CD4+ T cell responses has reportedly been documented following vaccination. Measures of TCR breadth and depth may have fallen short of total T cell responses.

Treatment meaning: some 19 received Ad26.COV2.S at low or high dose, single or two shots; roughly 5 received placebo; per-sample allocation not given. All samples were drawn on day 63, counting from the first vaccine or placebo injection. This table comes from immunoSEQ multiplex PCR, and its TCRdb copy is limited to in-frame clones, with some not included. The data contain fewer than 500,000 clones, about 90% of them singletons. The starting material was peripheral blood, obtained in a trial of Ad26.COV2.S vaccine versus placebo. The TCR sequence derives from a person between 18 and 65 years old who received the Ad26.COV2.S COVID-19 vaccine or a placebo.

The CDR3 DNA reads as TGTGCCAGCAGCATGCAGGGGTTATACTACGAGCAGTACTTC. Its protein product is CASSMQGLYYEQYF. The chain combines TRBV27 with TRBJ2-7; D perhaps matches TRBD1 (6 bases). The V and J ends lost 6 bases and 3 bases respectively, with 15 bases between them. Germline CDR1 MNHEY, CDR2 SMNVEV (reference sequence). The CDR3 totals 14 residues.